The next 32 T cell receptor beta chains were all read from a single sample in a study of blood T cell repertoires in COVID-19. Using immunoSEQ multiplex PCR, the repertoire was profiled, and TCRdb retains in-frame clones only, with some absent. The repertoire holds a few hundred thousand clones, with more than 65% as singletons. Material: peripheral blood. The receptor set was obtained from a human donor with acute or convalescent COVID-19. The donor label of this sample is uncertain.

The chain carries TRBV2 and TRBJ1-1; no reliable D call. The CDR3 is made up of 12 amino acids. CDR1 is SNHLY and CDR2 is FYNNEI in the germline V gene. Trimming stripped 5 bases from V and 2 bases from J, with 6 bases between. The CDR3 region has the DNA TGTGCCAGCAGTTTTACAAACACTGAAGCTTTCTTT. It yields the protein CASSFTNTEAFF.

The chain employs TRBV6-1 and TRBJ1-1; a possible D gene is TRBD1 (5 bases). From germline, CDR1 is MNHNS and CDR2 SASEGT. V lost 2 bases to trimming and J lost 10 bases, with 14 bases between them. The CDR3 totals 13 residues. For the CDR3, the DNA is TGTGCCAGCAGTGAACGCGGGGGGTTTGTAGCTTTCTTT. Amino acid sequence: CASSERGGFVAFF.

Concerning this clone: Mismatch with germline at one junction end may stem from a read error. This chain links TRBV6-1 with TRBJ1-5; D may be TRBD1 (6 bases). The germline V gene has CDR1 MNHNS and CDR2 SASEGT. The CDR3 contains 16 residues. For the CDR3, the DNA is TGTGCCAGCAGTGAAGCGCTAGGGGGTAGCTATCAGCCCCAGCATTTT. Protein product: CASSEALGGSYQPQHF.

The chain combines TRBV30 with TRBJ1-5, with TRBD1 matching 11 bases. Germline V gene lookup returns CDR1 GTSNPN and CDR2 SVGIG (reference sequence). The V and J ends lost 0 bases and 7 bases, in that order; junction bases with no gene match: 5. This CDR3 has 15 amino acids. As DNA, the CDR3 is TGTGCCTGGAGTGTAGGGACAGGGGGGTTACAGCCCCAGCATTTT. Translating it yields CAWSVGTGGLQPQHF.

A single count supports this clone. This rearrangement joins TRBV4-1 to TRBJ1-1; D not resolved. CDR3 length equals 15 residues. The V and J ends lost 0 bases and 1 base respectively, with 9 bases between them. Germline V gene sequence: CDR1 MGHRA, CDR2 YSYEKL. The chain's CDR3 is CASSQDEAANTEAFF. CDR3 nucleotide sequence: TGCGCCAGCAGCCAAGATGAGGCAGCGAACACTGAAGCTTTCTTT.

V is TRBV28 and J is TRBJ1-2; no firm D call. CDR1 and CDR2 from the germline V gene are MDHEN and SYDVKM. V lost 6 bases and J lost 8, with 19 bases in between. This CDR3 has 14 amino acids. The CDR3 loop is CASSALPRFNGYTF. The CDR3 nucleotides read TGTGCCAGCAGCGCCCTGCCTAGATTTAACGGCTACACCTTC.

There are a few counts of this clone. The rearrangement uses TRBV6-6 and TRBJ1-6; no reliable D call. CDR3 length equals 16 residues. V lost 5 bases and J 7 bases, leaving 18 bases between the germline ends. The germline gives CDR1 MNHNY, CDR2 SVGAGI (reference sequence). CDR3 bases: TGTGCCAGCAGTACTCCCGACGGGTGGCCAAATTCACCCCTCCACTTT. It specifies CASSTPDGWPNSPLHF.

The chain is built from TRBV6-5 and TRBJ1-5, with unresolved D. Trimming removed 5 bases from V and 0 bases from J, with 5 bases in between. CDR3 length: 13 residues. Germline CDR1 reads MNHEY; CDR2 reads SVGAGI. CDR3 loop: CASSTDSNQPQHF. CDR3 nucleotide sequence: TGTGCCAGCAGTACAGATAGCAATCAGCCCCAGCATTTT.

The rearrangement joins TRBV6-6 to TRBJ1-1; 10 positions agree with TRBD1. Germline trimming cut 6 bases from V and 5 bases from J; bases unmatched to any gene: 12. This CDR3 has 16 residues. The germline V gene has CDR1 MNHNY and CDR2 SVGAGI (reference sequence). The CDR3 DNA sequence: TGTGCCAGCAGACCCGGGACAGGGGCTCGTTTGACTGAAGCTTTCTTT. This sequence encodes CASRPGTGARLTEAFF.

Here the CDR3 DNA reads TGTGCCAGCAGGGGGAGGGGACTAGCGGGGATCTACAATGAGCAGTTCTTC. It specifies CASRGRGLAGIYNEQFF. The chain has TRBV2 and TRBJ2-1; TRBD2 matches at 13 bases. The germline gives CDR1 SNHLY, CDR2 FYNNEI. The trim removed 6 bases at V and 3 bases at J, leaving 8 bases unmatched. This CDR3 region has 17 residues.

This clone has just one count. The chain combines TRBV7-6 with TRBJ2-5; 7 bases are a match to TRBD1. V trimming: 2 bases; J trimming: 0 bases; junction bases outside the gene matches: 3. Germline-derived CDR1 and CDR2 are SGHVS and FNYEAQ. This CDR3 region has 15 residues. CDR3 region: CASSLNRGNQETQYF. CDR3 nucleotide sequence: TGTGCCAGCAGCTTAAACAGGGGAAACCAAGAGACCCAGTACTTC.

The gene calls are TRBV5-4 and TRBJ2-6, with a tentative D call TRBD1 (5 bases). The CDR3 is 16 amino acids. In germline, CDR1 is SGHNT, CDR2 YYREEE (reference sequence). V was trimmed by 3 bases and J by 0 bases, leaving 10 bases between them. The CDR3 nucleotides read TGTGCCAGCAGCTCTGGACACAACTCTGGGGCCAACGTCCTGACTTTC. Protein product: CASSSGHNSGANVLTF.

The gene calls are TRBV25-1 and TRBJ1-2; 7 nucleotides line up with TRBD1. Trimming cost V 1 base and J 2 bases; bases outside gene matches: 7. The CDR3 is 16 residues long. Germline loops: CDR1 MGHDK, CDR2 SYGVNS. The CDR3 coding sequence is TGTGCCAGCAGTGAATTGGGGGCAGGGGGAAACTATGGCTACACCTTC. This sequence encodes CASSELGAGGNYGYTF.

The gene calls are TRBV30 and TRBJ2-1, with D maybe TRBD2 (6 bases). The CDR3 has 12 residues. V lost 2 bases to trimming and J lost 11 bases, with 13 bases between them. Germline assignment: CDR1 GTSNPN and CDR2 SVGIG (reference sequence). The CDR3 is CAWSSAGIKQFF. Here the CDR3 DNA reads TGTGCCTGGAGTTCCGCGGGGATAAAGCAGTTCTTC. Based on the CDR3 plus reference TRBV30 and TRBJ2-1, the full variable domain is SQTIHQWPATLVQPVGSPLSLECTVEGTSNPNLYWYRQAAGRGLQLLFYSVGIGQISSEVPQNLSASRPQDRQFILSSKKLLLSDSGFYLCAWSSAGIKQFFGPGTRLTVL.

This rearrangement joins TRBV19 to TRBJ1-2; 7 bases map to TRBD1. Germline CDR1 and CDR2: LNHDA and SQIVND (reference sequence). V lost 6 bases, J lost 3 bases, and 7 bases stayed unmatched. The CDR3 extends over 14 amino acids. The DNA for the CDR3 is TGTGCCAGTAGCCGGACAGGCCCCTACTATGGCTACACCTTC. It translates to CASSRTGPYYGYTF.

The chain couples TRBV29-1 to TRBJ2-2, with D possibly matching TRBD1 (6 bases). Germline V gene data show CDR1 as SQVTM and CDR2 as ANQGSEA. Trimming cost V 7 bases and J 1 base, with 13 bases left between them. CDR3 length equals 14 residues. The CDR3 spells CSGLDRVNTGELFF. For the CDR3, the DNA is TGCAGCGGCCTGGACAGAGTGAACACCGGGGAGCTGTTTTTT.

The CDR3 loop reads CASSRVRRTSGNNNGETQYF. CDR3 nucleotides: TGTGCCAGCAGCAGAGTAAGACGGACTAGCGGCAACAATAACGGAGAGACCCAGTACTTC. The V and J genes are TRBV6-6 and TRBJ2-5; 10 bases are a match to TRBD2. From germline, CDR1 is MNHNY and CDR2 SVGAGI (reference sequence). The CDR3 is made up of 20 amino acids. Trimming removed 6 bases from V and 4 bases from J; junction bases left unmatched: 23.

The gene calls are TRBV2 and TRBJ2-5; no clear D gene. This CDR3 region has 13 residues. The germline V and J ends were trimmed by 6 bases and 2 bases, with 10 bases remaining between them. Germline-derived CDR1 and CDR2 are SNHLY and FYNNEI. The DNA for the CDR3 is TGTGCCAGCAGGGCGTCGACACAAGAGACCCAGTACTTC. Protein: CASRASTQETQYF.

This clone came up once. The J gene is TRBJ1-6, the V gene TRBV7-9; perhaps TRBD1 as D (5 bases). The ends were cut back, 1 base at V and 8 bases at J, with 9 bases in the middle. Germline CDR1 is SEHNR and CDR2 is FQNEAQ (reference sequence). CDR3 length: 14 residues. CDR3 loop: CASSLVRVDSPLHF. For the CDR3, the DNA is TGTGCCAGCAGCTTAGTCAGGGTGGATTCACCCCTCCACTTT.

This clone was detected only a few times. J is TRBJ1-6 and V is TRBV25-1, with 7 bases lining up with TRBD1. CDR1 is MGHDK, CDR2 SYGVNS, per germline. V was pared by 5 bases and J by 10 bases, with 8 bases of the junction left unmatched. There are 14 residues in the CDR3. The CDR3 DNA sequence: TGTGCCAGCAGTCCCGGACAGGCACGATCACCCCTCCACTTT. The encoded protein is CASSPGQARSPLHF.

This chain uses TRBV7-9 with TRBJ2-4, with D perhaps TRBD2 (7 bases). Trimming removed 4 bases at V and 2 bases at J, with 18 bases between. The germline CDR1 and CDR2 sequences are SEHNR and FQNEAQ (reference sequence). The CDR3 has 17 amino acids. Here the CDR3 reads CASSSPPRGGTKNIQYF. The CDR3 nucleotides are TGTGCCAGCAGCTCGCCTCCTAGGGGGGGAACCAAAAACATTCAGTACTTC.

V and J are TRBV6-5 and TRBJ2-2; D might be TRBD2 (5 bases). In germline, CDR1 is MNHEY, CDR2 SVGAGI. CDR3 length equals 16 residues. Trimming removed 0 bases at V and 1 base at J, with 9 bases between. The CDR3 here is CASSYSASRNTGELFF. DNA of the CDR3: TGTGCCAGCAGTTACTCAGCTAGCAGGAACACCGGGGAGCTGTTTTTT.

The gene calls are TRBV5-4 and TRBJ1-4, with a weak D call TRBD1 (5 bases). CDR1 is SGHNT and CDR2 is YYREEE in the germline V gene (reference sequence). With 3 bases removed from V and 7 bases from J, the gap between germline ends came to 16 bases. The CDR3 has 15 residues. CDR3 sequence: CASSWGGVEGEKLFF. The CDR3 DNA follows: TGTGCCAGCAGCTGGGGCGGGGTGGAAGGTGAAAAACTGTTTTTT.

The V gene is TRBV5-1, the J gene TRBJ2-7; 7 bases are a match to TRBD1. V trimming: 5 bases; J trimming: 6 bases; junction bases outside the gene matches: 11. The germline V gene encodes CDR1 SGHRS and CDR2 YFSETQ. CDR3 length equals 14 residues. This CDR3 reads CASSTTGFVSEQYF. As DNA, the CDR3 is TGCGCCAGCAGTACGACAGGGTTTGTGAGCGAGCAGTACTTC.

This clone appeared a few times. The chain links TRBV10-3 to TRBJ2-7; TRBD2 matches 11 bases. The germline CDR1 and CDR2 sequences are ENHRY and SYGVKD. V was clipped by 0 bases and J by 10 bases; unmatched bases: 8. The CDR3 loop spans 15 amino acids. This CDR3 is CAISESGTSGRGQYF. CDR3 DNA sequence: TGTGCCATCAGTGAGTCTGGCACTAGCGGGAGAGGACAGTACTTC.

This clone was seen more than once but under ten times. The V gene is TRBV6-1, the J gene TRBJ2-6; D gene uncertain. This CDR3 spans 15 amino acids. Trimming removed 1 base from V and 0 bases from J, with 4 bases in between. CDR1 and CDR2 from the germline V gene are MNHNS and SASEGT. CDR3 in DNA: TGTGCCAGCAGTGAAGGGAGCTCTGGGGCCAACGTCCTGACTTTC. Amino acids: CASSEGSSGANVLTF.

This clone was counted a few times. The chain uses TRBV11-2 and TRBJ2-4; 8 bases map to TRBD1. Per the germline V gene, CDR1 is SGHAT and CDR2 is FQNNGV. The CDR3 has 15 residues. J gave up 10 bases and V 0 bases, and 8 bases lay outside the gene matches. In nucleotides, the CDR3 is TGTGCCAGCAGCTTAGAGAGCCAGGGGGCCTTGATTCAGTACTTC. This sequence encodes CASSLESQGALIQYF.

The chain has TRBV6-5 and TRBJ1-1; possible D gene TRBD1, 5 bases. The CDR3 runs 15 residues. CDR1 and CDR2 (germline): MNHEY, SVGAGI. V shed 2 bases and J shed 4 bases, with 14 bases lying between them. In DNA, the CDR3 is TGTGCCAGCAGTTACGAGGCAGGGTATCCCACTGAAGCTTTCTTT. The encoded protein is CASSYEAGYPTEAFF.

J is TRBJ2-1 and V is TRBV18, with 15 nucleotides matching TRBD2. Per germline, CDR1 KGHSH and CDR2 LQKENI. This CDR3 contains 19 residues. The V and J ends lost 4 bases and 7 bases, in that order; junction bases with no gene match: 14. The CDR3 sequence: CASSRINTGGTSGRNEQFF. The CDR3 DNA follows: TGTGCCAGCTCACGCATAAATACCGGGGGGACTAGCGGGAGGAATGAGCAGTTCTTC.

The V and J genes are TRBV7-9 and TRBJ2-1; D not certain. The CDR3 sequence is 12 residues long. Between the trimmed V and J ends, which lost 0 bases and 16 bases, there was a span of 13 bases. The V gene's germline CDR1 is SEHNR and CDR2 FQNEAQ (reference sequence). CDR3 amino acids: CASSLALNSPFF. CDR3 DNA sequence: TGTGCCAGCAGCTTAGCGCTGAACTCGCCATTCTTC.

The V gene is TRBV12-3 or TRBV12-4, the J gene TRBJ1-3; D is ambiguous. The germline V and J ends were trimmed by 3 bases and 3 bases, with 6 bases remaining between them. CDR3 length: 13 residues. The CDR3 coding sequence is TGTGCCAGCAGTTTCACCGGTGGAAACACCATATATTTT. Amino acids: CASSFTGGNTIYF.

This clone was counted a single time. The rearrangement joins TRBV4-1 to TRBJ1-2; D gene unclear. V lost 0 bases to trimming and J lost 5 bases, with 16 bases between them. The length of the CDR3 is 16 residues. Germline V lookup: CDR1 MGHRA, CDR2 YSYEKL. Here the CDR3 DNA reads TGCGCCAGCAGCCAAGATCCGGGGATGGACGGTTATGGCTACACCTTC. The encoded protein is CASSQDPGMDGYGYTF.